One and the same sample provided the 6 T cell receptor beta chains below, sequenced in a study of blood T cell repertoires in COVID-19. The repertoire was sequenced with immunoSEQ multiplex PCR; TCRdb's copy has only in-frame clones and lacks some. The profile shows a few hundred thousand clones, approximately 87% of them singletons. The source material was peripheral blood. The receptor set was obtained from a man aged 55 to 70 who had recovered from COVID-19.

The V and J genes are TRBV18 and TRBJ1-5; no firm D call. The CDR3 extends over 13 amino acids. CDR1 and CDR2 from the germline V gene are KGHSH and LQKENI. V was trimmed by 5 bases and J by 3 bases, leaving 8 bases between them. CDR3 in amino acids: CASSSGVNQPQHF. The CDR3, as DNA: TGTGCCAGCTCATCCGGGGTCAATCAGCCCCAGCATTTT.

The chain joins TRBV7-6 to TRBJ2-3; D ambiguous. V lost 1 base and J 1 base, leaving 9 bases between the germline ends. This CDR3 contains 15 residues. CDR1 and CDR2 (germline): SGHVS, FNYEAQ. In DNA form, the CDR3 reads TGTGCCAGCAGCTTAGGGGCGAGTGGCACAGATACGCAGTATTTT. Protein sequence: CASSLGASGTDTQYF.

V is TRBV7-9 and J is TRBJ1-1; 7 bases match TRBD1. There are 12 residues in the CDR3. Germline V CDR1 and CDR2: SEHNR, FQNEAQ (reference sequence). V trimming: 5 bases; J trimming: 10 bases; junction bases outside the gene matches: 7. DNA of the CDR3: TGTGCCAGCAGCCCTGGACAGGTGAGAGCTTTCTTT. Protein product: CASSPGQVRAFF.

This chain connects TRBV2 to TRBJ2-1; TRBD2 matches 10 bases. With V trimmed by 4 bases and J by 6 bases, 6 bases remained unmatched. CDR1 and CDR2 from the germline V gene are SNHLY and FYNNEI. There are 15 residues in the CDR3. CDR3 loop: CASSVLAGVANEQFF. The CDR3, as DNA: TGTGCCAGCAGTGTCCTAGCGGGGGTCGCCAATGAGCAGTTCTTC.

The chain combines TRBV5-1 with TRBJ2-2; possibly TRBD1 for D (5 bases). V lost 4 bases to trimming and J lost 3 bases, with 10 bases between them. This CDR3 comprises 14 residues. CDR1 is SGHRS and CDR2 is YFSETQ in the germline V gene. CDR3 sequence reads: CASSPDTYTGELFF. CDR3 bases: TGCGCCAGCAGCCCGGACACCTACACCGGGGAGCTGTTTTTT. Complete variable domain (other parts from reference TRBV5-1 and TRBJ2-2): KAGVTQTPRYLIKTRGQQVTLSCSPISGHRSVSWYQQTPGQGLQFLFEYFSETQRNKGNFPGRFSGRQFSNSRSEMNVSTLELGDSALYLCASSPDTYTGELFFGEGSRLTVL.

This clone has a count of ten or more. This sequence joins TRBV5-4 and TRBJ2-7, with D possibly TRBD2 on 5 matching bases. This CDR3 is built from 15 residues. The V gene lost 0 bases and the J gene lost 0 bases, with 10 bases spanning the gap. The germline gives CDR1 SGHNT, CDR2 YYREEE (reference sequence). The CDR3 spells CASSLAPGSSYEQYF. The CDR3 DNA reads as TGTGCCAGCAGCTTGGCGCCGGGGAGCTCCTACGAGCAGTACTTC.